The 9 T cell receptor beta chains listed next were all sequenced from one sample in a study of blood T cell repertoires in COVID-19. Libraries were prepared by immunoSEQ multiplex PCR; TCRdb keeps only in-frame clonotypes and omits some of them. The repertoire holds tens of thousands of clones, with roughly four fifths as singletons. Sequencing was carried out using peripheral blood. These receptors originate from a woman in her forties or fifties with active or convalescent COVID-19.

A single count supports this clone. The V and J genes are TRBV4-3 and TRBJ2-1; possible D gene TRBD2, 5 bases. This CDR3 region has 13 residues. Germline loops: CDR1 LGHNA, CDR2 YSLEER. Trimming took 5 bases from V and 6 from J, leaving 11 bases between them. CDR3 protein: CASSFGLFNEQFF. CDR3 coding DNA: TGCGCCAGCAGCTTCGGACTGTTCAATGAGCAGTTCTTC.

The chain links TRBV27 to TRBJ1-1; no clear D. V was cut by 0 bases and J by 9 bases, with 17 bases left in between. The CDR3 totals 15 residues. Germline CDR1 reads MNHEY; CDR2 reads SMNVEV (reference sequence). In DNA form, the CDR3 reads TGTGCCAGCAGTTTATCTGCAGAGCGGACTAAGAAAGCTTTCTTT. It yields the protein CASSLSAERTKKAFF.

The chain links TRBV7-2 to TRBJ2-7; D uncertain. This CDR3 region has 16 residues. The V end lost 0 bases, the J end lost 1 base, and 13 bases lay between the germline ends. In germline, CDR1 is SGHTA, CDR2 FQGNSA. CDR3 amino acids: CASSLAGLSLSYEQYF. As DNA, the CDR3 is TGTGCCAGCAGCTTAGCTGGGCTTTCTCTTTCCTACGAGCAGTACTTC.

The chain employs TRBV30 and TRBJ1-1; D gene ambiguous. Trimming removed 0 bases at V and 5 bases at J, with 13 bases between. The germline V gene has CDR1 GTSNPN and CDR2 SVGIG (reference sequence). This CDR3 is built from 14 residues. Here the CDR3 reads CAWSVGHPGTEAFF. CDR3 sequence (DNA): TGTGCCTGGAGTGTAGGGCACCCGGGGACTGAAGCTTTCTTT.

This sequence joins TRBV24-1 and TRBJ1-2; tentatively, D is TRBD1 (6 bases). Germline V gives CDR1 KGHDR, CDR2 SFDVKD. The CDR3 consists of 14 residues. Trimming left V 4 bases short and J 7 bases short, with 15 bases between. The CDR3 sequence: CATSESRGKSGYTF. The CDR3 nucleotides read TGTGCCACCAGTGAAAGCAGGGGTAAGAGTGGCTACACCTTC.

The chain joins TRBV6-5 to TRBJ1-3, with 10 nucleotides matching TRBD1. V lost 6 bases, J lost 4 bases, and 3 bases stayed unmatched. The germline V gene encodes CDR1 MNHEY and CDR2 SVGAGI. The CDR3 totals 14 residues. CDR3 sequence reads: CASRGQGYGNTIYF. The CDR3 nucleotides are TGTGCCAGCAGGGGACAGGGGTACGGAAACACCATATATTTT.

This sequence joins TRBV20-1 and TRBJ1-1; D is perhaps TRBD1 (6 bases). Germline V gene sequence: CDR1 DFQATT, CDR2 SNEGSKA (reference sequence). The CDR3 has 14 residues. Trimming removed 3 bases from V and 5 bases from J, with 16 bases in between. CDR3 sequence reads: CSASKTRGQTEAFF. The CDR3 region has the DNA TGCAGTGCTAGTAAAACCAGGGGACAAACTGAAGCTTTCTTT.

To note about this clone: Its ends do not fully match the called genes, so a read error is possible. The DNA of the CDR3 is TGTGCCAGCAGTTTAGCTAGCGGTAAGAACAATGAGCAGTTCTTC. Residues: CASSLASGKNNEQFF. The genes are TRBV11-2 and TRBJ2-1, with 7 bases aligning to TRBD2. This CDR3 contains 15 residues. Per the germline V gene, CDR1 is SGHAT and CDR2 is FQNNGV.

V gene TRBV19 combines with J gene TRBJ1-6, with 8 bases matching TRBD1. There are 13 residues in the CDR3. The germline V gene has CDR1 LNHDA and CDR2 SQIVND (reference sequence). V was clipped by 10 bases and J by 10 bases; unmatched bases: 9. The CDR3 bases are TGTGCCACCGGGGGGACAGGCGAATCACCCCTCCACTTT. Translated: CATGGTGESPLHF.